Below, one T cell receptor (beta chain) is given with its context. Its specificity is not known. The germline CDR1 and CDR2 sequences are WSHSY and SAAADI. The CDR3 covers 16 residues. Trimming took 6 bases from V and 2 from J, leaving 18 bases between them. This record belongs to a study of graft-versus-host responses after intestinal transplantation. Study information: Transplants given to recipients were multivisceral, liver-intestinal, or isolated intestinal. Anti-thymocyte globulin served as induction for all recipients, who then took tacrolimus and steroids for 2 to 4 years. General study points: The authors found GvH clones in recipient marrow, some appearing first in ileum or blood.

Assay used: immunoSEQ multiplex PCR; TCRdb lists only in-frame clones, some missing. Of 25,000 to 35,000 clones listed, around 94% are singletons. Material: PBMCs, obtained about ten weeks after intestinal transplant. The J gene is TRBJ2-3, the V gene TRBV10-2; D is possibly TRBD2 (5 bases). The clonotype originates from a human patient who received an intestinal transplant, so some T cells may come from the graft donor. The DNA for the CDR3 is TGCGCCAGCAGCTCCACGAGGGCGGGTCACACAGATACGCAGTATTTT. This codes for CASSSTRAGHTDTQYF.